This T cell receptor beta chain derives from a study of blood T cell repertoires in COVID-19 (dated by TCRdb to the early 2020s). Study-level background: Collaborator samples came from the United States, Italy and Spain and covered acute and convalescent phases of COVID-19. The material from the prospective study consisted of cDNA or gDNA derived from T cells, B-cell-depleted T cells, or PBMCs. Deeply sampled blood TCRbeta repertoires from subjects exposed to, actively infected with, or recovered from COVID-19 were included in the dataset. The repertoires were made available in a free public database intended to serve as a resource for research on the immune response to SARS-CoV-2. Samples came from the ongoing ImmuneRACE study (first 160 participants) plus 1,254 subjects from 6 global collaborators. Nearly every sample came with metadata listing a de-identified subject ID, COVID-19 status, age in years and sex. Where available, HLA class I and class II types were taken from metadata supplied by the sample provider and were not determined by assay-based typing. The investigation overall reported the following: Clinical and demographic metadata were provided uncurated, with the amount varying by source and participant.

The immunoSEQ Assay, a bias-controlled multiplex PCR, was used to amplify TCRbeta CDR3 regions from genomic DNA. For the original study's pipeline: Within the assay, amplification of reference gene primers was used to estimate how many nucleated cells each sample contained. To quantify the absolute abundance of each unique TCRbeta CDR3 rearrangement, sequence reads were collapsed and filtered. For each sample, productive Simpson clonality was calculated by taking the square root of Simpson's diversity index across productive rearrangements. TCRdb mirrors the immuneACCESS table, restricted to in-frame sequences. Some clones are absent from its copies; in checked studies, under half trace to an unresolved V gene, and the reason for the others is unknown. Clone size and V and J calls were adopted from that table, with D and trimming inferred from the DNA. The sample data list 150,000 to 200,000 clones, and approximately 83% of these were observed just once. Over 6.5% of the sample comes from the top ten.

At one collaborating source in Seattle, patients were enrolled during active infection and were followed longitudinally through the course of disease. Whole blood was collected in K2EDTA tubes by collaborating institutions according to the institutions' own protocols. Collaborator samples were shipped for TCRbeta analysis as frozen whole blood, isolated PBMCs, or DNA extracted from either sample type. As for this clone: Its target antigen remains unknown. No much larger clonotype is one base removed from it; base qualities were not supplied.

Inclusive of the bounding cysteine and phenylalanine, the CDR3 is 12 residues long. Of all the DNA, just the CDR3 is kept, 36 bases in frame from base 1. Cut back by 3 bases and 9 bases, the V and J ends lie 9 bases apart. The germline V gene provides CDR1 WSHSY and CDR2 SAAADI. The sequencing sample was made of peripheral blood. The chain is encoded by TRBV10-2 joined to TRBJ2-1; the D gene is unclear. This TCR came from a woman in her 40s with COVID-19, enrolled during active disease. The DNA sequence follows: TGCGCCAGCAGTGAAGTGCAGGCTGAGCAGTTCTTC. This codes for CASSEVQAEQFF.